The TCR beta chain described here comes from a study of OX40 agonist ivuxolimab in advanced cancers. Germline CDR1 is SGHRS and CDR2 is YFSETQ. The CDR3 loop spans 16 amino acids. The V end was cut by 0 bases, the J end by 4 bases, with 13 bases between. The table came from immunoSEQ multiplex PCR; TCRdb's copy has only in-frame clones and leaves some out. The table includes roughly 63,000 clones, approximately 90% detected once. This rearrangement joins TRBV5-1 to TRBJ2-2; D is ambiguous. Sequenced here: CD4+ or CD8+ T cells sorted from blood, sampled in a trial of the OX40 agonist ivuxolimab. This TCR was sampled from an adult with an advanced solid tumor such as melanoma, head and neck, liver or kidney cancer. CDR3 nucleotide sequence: TGCGCCAGCAGCTTGGGTGCCTCTTCCCTCACCGGGGAGCTGTTTTTT. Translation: CASSLGASSLTGELFF.